This T cell receptor (beta chain) was documented in a study of OX40 agonist ivuxolimab in advanced cancers. Study findings and constraints: Average numbers of expanded clones were greater in CD8+ T cells than in CD4+.

TCRdb's copy holds only in-frame clones and misses some; the assay was immunoSEQ multiplex PCR. This repertoire shows about 14,000 clones, less than 85% found once; its top ten account for about 32%. Of note for this clone: Its target is not known.

The CDR3 has 20 amino acids. This TCR derives from an adult with an advanced solid tumor such as melanoma, head and neck, liver or kidney cancer. This specimen was CD4+ or CD8+ T cells sorted from blood, taken in a trial of the OX40 agonist ivuxolimab. V usage is TRBV21-1 and J usage is TRBJ2-1; TRBD2 reflects the table's D call only, with no check against the DNA. TRBV21-1 is labeled a pseudogene. The CDR3 spells CASSTGSAGGRLAGYNEQFF. CDR3 bases: TGTGCCAGCAGCACCGGGAGCGCAGGGGGCAGGCTAGCGGGATACAATGAGCAGTTCTTC.